This TCR beta chain was sequenced during a study of blood T cell repertoires in COVID-19 (TCRdb year 2020). In the study overall: Samples from collaborators originated in the United States, Italy and Spain and spanned both the acute and convalescent phases of COVID-19. The prospective study material was composed of cDNA or gDNA derived from T cells, B-cell-depleted T cells, or PBMCs. The dataset comprised deeply sampled blood TCRbeta repertoires from subjects exposed to, actively infected with, or recovered from COVID-19. A freely available public database, intended as a resource for researchers studying the immune response to SARS-CoV-2, is where the repertoires were released. The samples were drawn from two sources: the first 160 participants of the ongoing ImmuneRACE study, and about 1,300 subjects contributed by 6 global collaborators. Sample metadata almost always included a de-identified subject ID, COVID-19 status, age in years and sex. HLA class I and class II types, where available, came from metadata supplied by the sample provider rather than from assay-based typing. The paper's findings and limits, for the study overall: The amount of clinical and demographic metadata varied by source and participant and was provided uncurated.

TCRbeta CDR3 regions were amplified from genomic DNA using the immunoSEQ Assay, a bias-controlled multiplex PCR. On the authors' methods: Nucleated cell counts per sample were estimated from amplification of reference gene primers within the assay. Sequence reads were collapsed and filtered to measure the absolute abundance of every unique TCRbeta CDR3 rearrangement. For each sample, productive Simpson clonality was calculated by taking the square root of Simpson's diversity index across productive rearrangements. The immuneACCESS repertoire file appears here via TCRdb, limited to in-frame rearrangements. These files lack a portion of the clones; in checked studies, under half of the deficit traces to unresolved V genes, and the cause of the others is not known. V, J and clone size are those of that table, while D and trimming were read from the DNA. Across this sample there are about 250,000 clones, with nearly 90% seen only once. The ten largest clones take up roughly 2% of the sample.

Concerning this clone itself: Its binding antigen is unknown. Per-nucleotide qualities are absent, and no much larger clonotype sits a single base away.

V loses 4 bases, J loses 4 bases, and the germline ends lie 13 bases apart. Reading the germline V gene gives CDR1 SGHTA and CDR2 FQGTGA. From the cysteine up to the phenylalanine, the CDR3 has a length of 14 residues. Just the 42-base CDR3 DNA is kept, in frame starting at base 1. Samples from volunteer blood donors who had recovered from COVID-19 were contributed by a second Seattle source. Whole blood was collected in K2EDTA tubes by collaborating institutions according to the institutions' own protocols. Collaborator samples were shipped for TCRbeta analysis as frozen whole blood, isolated PBMCs, or DNA extracted from either sample type.

The sequence derives from a woman aged 40-49 years who had recovered from COVID-19. The sequenced sample consisted of peripheral blood. The sequence links TRBV7-3 to TRBJ1-1; no D gene call is confident. The DNA is as follows: TGTGCCAGCAGCTCCTGGGCGGGGAGCACTGAAGCTTTCTTT. It is translated as CASSSWAGSTEAFF.